This T cell receptor (beta chain) was identified in a study of blood T cells in healthy people across ages. A sample-barcoded 5' primer and a J-beta primer mix were used in a second PCR of about 6 to 12 cycles. MiXCR, run by TCRdb on the 5' RACE reads, gives a single entry per CDR3 protein. The table lists approximately 800,000 distinct CDR3 sequences, over 45% of them singletons. The germline CDR1 and CDR2 sequences are MNHEY and SVGAGI. The CDR3 covers 13 residues. V was clipped by 4 bases and J by 4 bases, with 10 bases between them. Whole-study results and caveats: With age, beta diversity per million T cells declined roughly linearly, significantly by 40. Underestimates were what the diversity estimates from one million T cells were considered to be.

Of note for this clonotype: What it recognizes is unknown.

The origin of this receptor is a man aged 25 to 40 in good health. This sequence joins TRBV6-5 and TRBJ1-2; D is uncertain. Source material: blood. The CDR3 coding sequence is TGTGCCAGCAGTTCCCAGGCGGCCTATGGCTACACCTTC. This gives the protein CASSSQAAYGYTF.